This T cell receptor beta chain was found in a study of shared clonotypes between healthy human individuals. The overall study: CD4 naive and CD4 memory each took three plates per donor, while CD8 naive took two and CD8 memory one. Study-wide points: Only blood underwent sampling, and tissue repertoires likely differ.

Negatively enriched CD4+ T cells were divided by CD45RA into naive and memory. The authors' processing: Junction-only immunoSEQ sequences carried no quality scores, so filtering differed. TCRdb's table, derived via immunoSEQ multiplex PCR, lists solely in-frame clones and lacks some. V and J calls and clone size are copied from that table; D and trimming were computed from the DNA. The sample lists around 750,000 clones, 74% occurring once. V lost 5 bases to trimming and J lost 5 bases; unmatched junction nucleotides: 10. Germline V lookup: CDR1 SGHAT, CDR2 FQNNGV. The CDR3 consists of 16 residues. Note on this clone: What it recognizes is unknown. This sample also contains other DNA sequences that code for the same CDR3.

Input material: memory CD4+ T cells sorted from blood. Subset described: CD45RA-negative fraction. This sequence was found in a woman aged 30 to 39 in good health. The chain joins TRBV11-2 to TRBJ2-5; 11 bases agree with TRBD2. CDR3 residues: CASSTSELAGVETQYF. The CDR3 DNA sequence: TGTGCCAGCAGCACCTCAGAACTAGCGGGAGTTGAGACCCAGTACTTC.